This T cell receptor beta chain appears in the sequencing data of a study of cytomegalovirus exposure and HLA in healthy donors (dated by TCRdb to between 2016 and 2019). Regarding the study in general: In an earlier analysis of approximately 500 of the donors, 250 to 300 Gb of sequence data and some 100 million unique TCR beta sequences from about 180 million T cells were reported. An early release that covered some 630 HLA-typed donors contained about 300 gigabases of sequencing data and some 87 million unique TCR sequences. The genetic ancestry cluster associated with self-reported Caucasian donors included over 80% of the roughly 400 genotyped donors. The study was designed to test whether signatures of past pathogen exposure could be identified by cataloging public T cell receptors. The study profiled the T cell repertoires of about 720 subjects by immunosequencing and related them to cytomegalovirus serostatus. Besides the first cohort of more than 650 subjects, a separate validation cohort made up of 120 different subjects was used. The study combined high-throughput TCR immunosequencing, statistical association of individual TCRs with disease status, and machine learning to predict cytomegalovirus infection status. To study patterns of TCR occurrence, a later analysis re-analyzed previously published TCR beta repertoires from more than 550 donors and added high-resolution HLA genotyping. The later analysis used no new phenotypic data to find candidate immune exposures, relying instead on TCR beta sequences and their occurrence across donors. In an earlier analysis of 500 to 650 of the donors, high-throughput TCR beta sequencing was used to judge whether each TCR beta V gene segment behaved as functional or pseudogenic. Alongside the repertoire data, information on donor age, sex, ethnicity and CMV serostatus was compiled. In a later genetic analysis, genome-wide SNP genotypes for about 55% of the roughly 700 donors were used, and that subset was treated as a discovery cohort. All discovery cohort repertoires had been generated on a single sequencing platform. Class I and class II HLA loci were covered by the typing at four-digit resolution. The number of donors typed differed by locus, with about 629-630 for A, B, C, DRB1 and DQB1, more than 500 for DQA1, over 600 for DPA1, and some 440 for DPB1. Because of strong linkage in the cohort, roughly five DR-DQ haplotypes were treated as single units for association and clustering. Among about 390 genotyped donors of the cohort, an average of 235,054 unique TCR beta nucleotide sequences were sequenced per donor, about a sixth of them non-productive.

Library method: the immunoSEQ multiplex PCR assay. For the multiplex PCR, a mixture combining 60 forward primers for TCR Vbeta segments and 13 reverse primers for TCR Jbeta segments was used. The CDR3 region of rearranged TCR beta genes was amplified from genomic DNA by a multiplex PCR assay. On the Illumina HiSeq System, the amplified TCR beta libraries were sequenced as 87-base-pair reads. Concerning the study's data processing: A later analysis tallied around 80 million unique TCR beta chains across the approximately 670 repertoires, and approximately 11 million of those chains were shared by two or more donors. A nearest-neighbor algorithm error-corrected the raw reads and collapsed the reads into unique sequences, merging closely related sequences to remove PCR and sequencing errors. CDR3 sequences were aligned to IMGT reference sequences to assign V, D and J gene segments. For a sequence to be retained, a match of at least six nucleotides was required to both a V gene segment and a J gene segment. Rearrangements were classified as productive when the CDR3 lacked stop codons and remained in frame with V and J, and all other rearrangements were classified as non-productive. Following IMGT convention, CDR3 was defined as the stretch from the second conserved V-encoded cysteine up to the conserved J-encoded phenylalanine. The earlier analysis of about 560 of the donors excluded any sequence lacking an unambiguous match to a single V gene segment. An earlier analysis of 550 to 650 of the donors classified V segments as functional when productive rearrangements were above 56.7% and as segregating when the standard deviation between donors was above 5%. A statistical classification framework was built for diagnosing cytomegalovirus status from the catalog of TCR beta chain sequences. V and J gene assignment, in a later analysis, came from comparing TCR nucleotide sequences with IMGT/GENE-DB human TR gene sequences. Using the TCRdist pipeline, a later analysis assigned CDR3 sequences along with most-parsimonious VDJ recombination scenarios. In a later analysis, each TCR beta chain was defined by its CDR3 amino acid sequence together with its V-gene family, and reads without a unique V-gene family were excluded. As a way to deal with suspected cross-contamination and a sequencing artifact, a later analysis dropped over 550 nucleotide sequences that were highly shared and had low generation probability. A later analysis calculated a clonal expansion index for each public chain from normalized within-repertoire ranks of inferred template counts. A later analysis computed generation probabilities with a VDJ recombination model fitted to out-of-frame rearrangements, and checked the results against IGoR. A later analysis scored TCR-TCR, TCR-HLA and TCR-CMV co-occurrence with hypergeometric tests, applying a repertoire-size bias correction to TCR pairs. False discovery rates were estimated in a later analysis by permuting HLA or CMV assignments 20 times. In a later analysis, co-occurring TCRs were grouped using DBSCAN, and TCRdist sequence similarity was added for clustering within HLA-allele-positive subsets. Repertoires with fewer than 30,000 or more than 120,000 public chains, plus five repertoires with anomalous nucleotide sharing, were excluded from co-occurrence clustering. What TCRdb holds here is the immuneACCESS table cut down to in-frame rearrangements. Part of the clones is not present; checked against another copy, under half of the missing clones reflect an unresolved V gene, and the others are unexplained. V, J and clone size reflect that table, while D and trimming were determined from the DNA. The sample table contains roughly 180,000 clones; only one count was recorded for 77% of them. The top ten clones comprise 1.4% to 1.5% of the sample.

The cohort consisted of hundreds of healthy bone marrow donors. All cohort members were sampled while nominally healthy, although unrecorded immune exposures were likely present. The donor was CMV seropositive and belonged to the group of 250 to 300 seropositive cohort members. Every donor gave a peripheral blood sample, and the peripheral blood mononuclear cells from that sample were used for TCR beta sequencing. The Qiagen DNeasy Blood Extraction Kit was used to extract genomic DNA from the blood cell samples. This clone was seen more than once but under ten times. The specificity of this receptor is unknown. No much larger clone exists at a distance of one base, and base qualities are not known. The CDR1 and CDR2 encoded by the germline V gene are MDHEN and SYDVKM. Trimmed from V: 5 bases; trimmed from J: 7 bases; junction bases lacking a gene match: 5. Reading from cysteine to phenylalanine, the CDR3 counts 13 amino acids. Of all the DNA, just the CDR3 is kept, 39 bases in frame from base 1.

What the study reported, not specific to this receptor: In an earlier analysis of some 500 of the donors, most TCR beta V segments were observed in productive rearrangements about 87% or about 30% of the time, broadly matching IMGT annotations. The authors suggested that the approach could potentially be generalized to other disease states and immunological phenotypes. In vitro tests confirmed that a few of the cytomegalovirus-associated TCR beta chains recognize cytomegalovirus antigens. Linkage disequilibrium might explain the correlated functional status among segregating V segments, but an unknown experimental factor could not be ruled out. Because HLA typing was unavailable for some donors at each locus, only the typed subset was used in association tests. A later analysis found that TCR association rates varied across HLA loci, with DRB1 alleles showing the most associated TCRs and HLA-C alleles the fewest. Strong co-occurrence of HLA alleles, especially DR and DQ, made assigning TCR associations to individual alleles difficult. The classifier was reported to diagnose cytomegalovirus status with high specificity and sensitivity in both the original cohort and the validation cohort. The study gave a list of 150 to 200 TCR beta chains associated with cytomegalovirus. A later analysis found that HLA-associated TCR beta chains were more clonally expanded and had lower generation probabilities than equally common non-associated chains. In this cohort, only TCR beta chains were sequenced, and detectable features were limited by the absence of alpha or paired-chain data. The earlier analysis of about 600 of the donors excluded some 15 rarely observed V segments, including chromosome 9 orphons, because counts were too low. Across donors, most TCR sequences were observed very rarely, whereas some public TCRs were present in many individuals. The presence/absence analyses assumed that sequencing depth was roughly uniform across donors, and that assumption may not be true. Because the 87-base-pair reads could not distinguish some IMGT-functional V segments, including TRBV6-2 and TRBV6-3, those segments were excluded. In a later analysis, most CMV-associated TCR beta chains were found to appear HLA-restricted, with HLA associations seemingly driven largely by CMV exposure. Immune exposure information for the cohort was limited to CMV serostatus. Several of the top co-occurrence clusters appeared to be linked to parvovirus B19, influenza, CMV and Epstein-Barr virus, according to a later analysis. A group of highly shared sequence variants was considered likely to be a technical artifact of the sequencing pipeline. A further reported finding was that TCR beta sequences accurately predicted the HLA-A and HLA-B alleles for most subjects in the first cohort. According to a later genetic analysis, donors in an Asian-associated ancestry cluster had fewer N-insertions in productive TCRs than the approximately 700-donor mean. A later analysis associated about 17,000 TCR beta sequences with specific HLA alleles at a false discovery rate of 0.05. A later genetic analysis associated a missense DCLRE1C variant with V-gene and J-gene trimming of TCR beta chains, and an independent cohort replicated the association.

Specimen: PBMCs. This TCR was sampled from a woman between 25 and 40 years old in good health and CMV-seropositive. The sequence joins TRBV28 to TRBJ1-2, and TRBD1 matches 9 of the central bases. The CDR3 amino acid sequence is: CASSVQGATGYTF. The nucleotide sequence is given as TGTGCCAGCAGTGTACAGGGGGCTACTGGCTACACCTTC.